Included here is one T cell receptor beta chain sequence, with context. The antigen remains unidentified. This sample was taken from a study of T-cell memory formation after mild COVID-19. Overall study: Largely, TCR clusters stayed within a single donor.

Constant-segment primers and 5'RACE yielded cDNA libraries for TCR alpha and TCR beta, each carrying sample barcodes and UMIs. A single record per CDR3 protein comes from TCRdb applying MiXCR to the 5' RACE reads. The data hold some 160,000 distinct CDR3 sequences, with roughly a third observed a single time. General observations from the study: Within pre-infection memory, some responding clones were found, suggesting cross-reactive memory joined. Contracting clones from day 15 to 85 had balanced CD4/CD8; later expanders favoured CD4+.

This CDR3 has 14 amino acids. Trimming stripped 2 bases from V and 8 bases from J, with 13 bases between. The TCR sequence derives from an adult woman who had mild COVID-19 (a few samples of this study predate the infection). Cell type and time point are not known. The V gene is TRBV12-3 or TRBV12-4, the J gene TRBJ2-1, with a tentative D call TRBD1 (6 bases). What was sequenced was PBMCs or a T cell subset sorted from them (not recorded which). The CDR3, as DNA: TGTGCCAGCAGTTTAAACGCAGGGGTCGATGAGCAGTTCTTC. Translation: CASSLNAGVDEQFF.